The 28 T cell receptor beta chains reported below all come from one sample, sequenced in a study of T cells after yellow fever vaccination. TCRdb passed the 5' RACE reads through MiXCR, listing each CDR3 protein once. The top ten hold less than 20% of the sample, which has about 370,000 distinct CDR3 sequences, about 9.9% seen once. The sample in question was PBMCs, obtained on the day of the first yellow fever vaccination. The receptors stem from a man between 18 and 29 years old who received the YFV17D yellow fever vaccine.

This clonotype showed up just a few times. The rearrangement uses TRBV30 and TRBJ2-7; TRBD1 matches 9 bases. The CDR3 sequence is 15 residues long. CDR1 is GTSNPN, CDR2 SVGIG, per germline (reference sequence). V was pared by 3 bases and J by 2 bases, with 8 bases of the junction left unmatched. Here the CDR3 reads CAWRETGGIPYEQYF. The CDR3 DNA is TGTGCCTGGAGGGAAACAGGGGGCATCCCCTACGAGCAGTACTTC. Looking up the rest from reference TRBV30 and TRBJ2-7 gives the full variable domain: SQTIHQWPATLVQPVGSPLSLECTVEGTSNPNLYWYRQAAGRGLQLLFYSVGIGQISSEVPQNLSASRPQDRQFILSSKKLLLSDSGFYLCAWRETGGIPYEQYFGPGTRLTVT.

The rearrangement uses TRBV11-1 and TRBJ1-1; no clear D gene. The CDR3 contains 20 residues. V shed 4 bases and J shed 1 base, with 28 bases lying between them. Germline V gene sequence: CDR1 SGHAT, CDR2 FQDESV (reference sequence). As DNA, the CDR3 is TGTGCCAGCAGCTCCCCCCGGTCGAGGGAAAATGGGAAATGGAACACTGAAGCTTTCTTT. Protein product: CASSSPRSRENGKWNTEAFF.

This clonotype was seen repeatedly, ten times or more. CDR3 residues: CASSLEGWYGGTEAFF. CDR3 sequence (DNA): TGTGCCAGCAGCTTAGAAGGGTGGTACGGCGGCACTGAAGCTTTCTTT. The chain joins TRBV7-9 to TRBJ1-1; D is uncertain. Trimming pared 1 base from V and 4 bases from J, leaving 16 bases between. The length of the CDR3 is 16 residues. CDR1 is SEHNR and CDR2 is FQNEAQ in the germline V gene (reference sequence).

This chain joins TRBV4-1 and TRBJ1-6; 7 positions agree with TRBD1. Trimming removed 1 base from V and 4 bases from J; junction bases left unmatched: 1. Germline-derived CDR1 and CDR2 are MGHRA and YSYEKL. The CDR3 runs to 15 residues. CDR3 region: CASSQGGQYNSPLHF. Written as DNA, the CDR3 is TGCGCCAGCAGCCAAGGGGGACAGTATAATTCACCCCTCCACTTT.

The sample holds a few counts of this clonotype. The chain uses TRBV7-6 and TRBJ2-1, with 10 bases that match TRBD1. The CDR3 has 14 amino acids. Unmatched junction bases numbered 4, after V lost 5 bases and J lost 6 bases. The V gene's germline CDR1 is SGHVS and CDR2 FNYEAQ. The CDR3 DNA reads as TGTGCCAGCAGCCCATGGACAGGGGGCAATGAGCAGTTCTTC. Translating it yields CASSPWTGGNEQFF.

The V and J genes are TRBV6-5 and TRBJ2-7; the D is unclear. V dropped 2 bases and J dropped 5 bases, with 10 bases sitting between them. This CDR3 comprises 13 residues. Per germline, CDR1 MNHEY and CDR2 SVGAGI. The CDR3 DNA reads as TGTGCCAGCAGTTACGGTTTTACCGACGAGCAGTACTTC. Translated: CASSYGFTDEQYF.

The chain combines TRBV14 with TRBJ1-1; D gene unclear. The ends were cut back, 4 bases at V and 0 bases at J, with 12 bases in the middle. CDR3 length: 15 amino acids. Germline V gene data show CDR1 as SGHDN and CDR2 as FVKESK. The CDR3 DNA is TGTGCCAGCAGCCTTACGTTCAGTTTGAACACTGAAGCTTTCTTT. This gives the protein CASSLTFSLNTEAFF.

J is TRBJ2-7 and V is TRBV5-1; D is unresolved. V lost 3 bases to trimming and J lost 6 bases, with 13 bases between them. Germline V gene sequence: CDR1 SGHRS, CDR2 YFSETQ. The CDR3 totals 13 residues. The CDR3 here is CASSSGSLGEQYF. In DNA form, the CDR3 reads TGCGCCAGCAGCTCCGGGTCCCTGGGCGAGCAGTACTTC.

This clonotype came up many times. The rearrangement links TRBV6-1 to TRBJ2-4, with D maybe TRBD1 (7 bases). V shed 2 bases and J shed 8 bases, with 16 bases lying between them. CDR3 length: 15 residues. The germline gives CDR1 MNHNS, CDR2 SASEGT. The DNA of the CDR3 is TGTGCCAGCAGTGAACATCAGGGGGGATCGGACATTCAGTACTTC. It encodes CASSEHQGGSDIQYF.

This clonotype has only a few counts. The V gene is TRBV12-3 or TRBV12-4, the J gene TRBJ2-5; no definite D call. The CDR3 totals 14 residues. V was clipped by 3 bases and J by 5 bases, with 13 bases between them. CDR3 protein: CASSFALGRETQYF. The CDR3 bases are TGTGCCAGCAGTTTCGCGCTTGGGCGGGAGACCCAGTACTTC.

This clonotype was detected ten times or more. The J gene is TRBJ2-2, the V gene TRBV10-3, with 12 bases matching TRBD2. V lost 6 bases and J lost 7; bases outside the gene matches: 6. CDR3 size: 15 residues. CDR1 ENHRY and CDR2 SYGVKD come from the germline V gene. CDR3 sequence reads: CAIRRLAGDSGELFF. CDR3 DNA: TGTGCCATCAGGCGACTAGCGGGGGACAGCGGGGAGCTGTTTTTT.

The rearrangement links TRBV20-1 to TRBJ2-3, with D possibly TRBD2 on 5 matching bases. Germline CDR1 DFQATT, CDR2 SNEGSKA (reference sequence). V lost 4 bases to trimming and J lost 13 bases, with 15 bases between them. CDR3 size: 11 residues. CDR3 DNA sequence: TGCAGTGCTACCGGGTCGGGGTGGAAGTATTTT. Its translation is CSATGSGWKYF.

This clonotype was counted between two and nine times. V gene TRBV5-1 combines with J gene TRBJ1-6; D uncertain. Per the germline V gene, CDR1 is SGHRS and CDR2 is YFSETQ. Trimming shortened V by 5 bases and J by 7 bases, and 10 bases separated the two germline ends. The CDR3 has 13 residues. The CDR3 reads CASSGDLNSPLHF. For the CDR3, the DNA is TGCGCCAGCAGTGGTGATCTCAATTCACCCCTCCACTTT.

In this sample, this clonotype turned up many times. The chain recombines TRBV7-2 with TRBJ2-1; D remains unclear. This CDR3 is built from 14 residues. V dropped 2 bases and J dropped 3 bases, with 8 bases sitting between them. Germline-derived CDR1 and CDR2 are SGHTA and FQGNSA. The CDR3 reads CASSLSSGYNEQFF. In DNA, the CDR3 is TGTGCCAGCAGCTTAAGCTCGGGCTACAATGAGCAGTTCTTC. Based on the CDR3 plus reference TRBV7-2 and TRBJ2-1, the full variable domain is GAGVSQSPSNKVTEKGKDVELRCDPISGHTALYWYRQSLGQGLEFLIYFQGNSAPDKSGLPSDRFSAERTGGSVSTLTIQRTQQEDSAVYLCASSLSSGYNEQFFGPGTRLTVL.

A few counts support this clonotype. Here the CDR3 DNA reads TGTGCCAGTCATCGGCCCCTCGGGTCCTACAATGAGCAGTTCTTC. Amino acids: CASHRPLGSYNEQFF. The V gene is TRBV19, the J gene TRBJ2-1; D unclear. V lost 8 bases, J lost 1 base, and 15 bases lay in between. This CDR3 is built from 15 residues. Germline V lookup: CDR1 LNHDA, CDR2 SQIVND (reference sequence).

This clonotype has more than one count but fewer than ten. The chain carries TRBV12-3 or TRBV12-4 and TRBJ1-4; 7 nucleotides match TRBD1. Unmatched junction bases numbered 8, after V lost 6 bases and J lost 10 bases. The CDR3 loop spans 13 amino acids. DNA for the CDR3: TGTGCCAGCAGGGACGGGACAGCAGGAAAACTGTTTTTT. Protein: CASRDGTAGKLFF.

This clonotype was seen only a few times. The chain links TRBV21-1 to TRBJ1-1; TRBD1, the D gene given by the table, was not confirmed from the DNA. TRBV21-1 is deemed a pseudogene. The CDR3 totals 17 residues. The CDR3 region has the DNA TGTGCCAGCAGCCCCCTAATAGGACAGGGGACGAACACTGAAGCTTTCTTT. Encoded protein: CASSPLIGQGTNTEAFF.

The chain joins TRBV27 to TRBJ1-2; weak D call: TRBD1 (6 bases). This CDR3 spans 14 amino acids. CDR1 and CDR2 from the germline V gene are MNHEY and SMNVEV (reference sequence). Trimming left V 8 bases short and J 3 bases short, with 16 bases between. The CDR3 nucleotides are TGTGCCAGCTACTCCTGGGGGGCGGACTATGGCTACACCTTC. This translates into CASYSWGADYGYTF.

This clonotype has only a few counts. The chain combines TRBV14 with TRBJ2-7; 14 nucleotides line up with TRBD2. Trimming took 1 base from V and 5 from J; bases not matched to a gene: 4. The CDR3 length is 16 residues. Germline CDR1 SGHDN, CDR2 FVKESK. DNA of the CDR3: TGTGCCAGCAGCCAAGGACTAGCGGGGGGGCAGGACGAGCAGTACTTC. Its protein product is CASSQGLAGGQDEQYF.

This clonotype appeared many times. This chain links TRBV5-1 with TRBJ2-2; a weak D match, TRBD2 (5 bases). Germline loops: CDR1 SGHRS, CDR2 YFSETQ. This CDR3 is 17 amino acids long. With 1 base removed from V and 1 base from J, the gap between germline ends came to 14 bases. CDR3 region: CASSLSSPGRNTGELFF. CDR3 sequence (DNA): TGCGCCAGCAGCTTGAGTAGTCCTGGGAGGAACACCGGGGAGCTGTTTTTT.

The chain carries TRBV5-1 and TRBJ2-1; tentatively, D is TRBD1 or TRBD2 (5 bases each). CDR3 length: 14 amino acids. Trimming cost V 4 bases and J 9 bases, with 17 bases left between them. Germline V gene data show CDR1 as SGHRS and CDR2 as YFSETQ. The CDR3 loop reads CASSPGAERGEQFF. DNA of the CDR3: TGCGCCAGCAGCCCCGGGGCGGAAAGGGGTGAGCAGTTCTTC.

This clonotype was counted many times. The chain recombines TRBV5-1 with TRBJ2-7, with TRBD1 matching over 7 bases. Trimming at V came to 0 bases and at J to 3 bases, leaving 3 bases not matched to a gene. The CDR3 length is 14 residues. CDR1 SGHRS and CDR2 YFSETQ come from the germline V gene. CDR3 bases: TGCGCCAGCAGCTTGGGACAGGGTTTCTACGAGCAGTACTTC. Translated, it gives CASSLGQGFYEQYF.

About this clonotype itself: A much larger clone is a single base away; this may be a read error. The V gene is TRBV7-6, the J gene TRBJ2-5; possible D gene TRBD2, 5 bases. Germline values: CDR1 SGHVS, CDR2 FNYEAQ. This CDR3 spans 13 amino acids. The CDR3 sequence is CASTLAPEETQYF. CDR3 nucleotide sequence: TGTGCCAGCACCTTAGCGCCGGAAGAGACCCAGTACTTC. The full variable domain, rest sourced from reference TRBV7-6 and TRBJ2-5, is GAGVSQSPRYKVTKRGQDVALRCDPISGHVSLYWYRQALGQGPEFLTYFNYEAQQDKSGLPNDRFSAERPEGSISTLTIQRTEQRDSAMYRCASTLAPEETQYFGPGTRLLVL.

This clonotype was seen many times. J is TRBJ2-1 and V is TRBV4-3; 7 bases align to TRBD1. The CDR3 length is 13 residues. CDR1 and CDR2 (germline): LGHNA, YSLEER. The trim removed 6 bases at V and 7 bases at J, leaving 6 bases unmatched. CDR3 loop: CASSPYRGNEQFF. The CDR3 DNA is TGCGCCAGCAGTCCTTACAGGGGAAATGAGCAGTTCTTC.

The V call is TRBV7-9, the J call TRBJ1-6; unclear D gene. The length of the CDR3 is 12 residues. Deletions cut 5 bases from V and 9 bases from J, with 8 bases between. Germline V gene sequence: CDR1 SEHNR, CDR2 FQNEAQ (reference sequence). The CDR3 DNA reads as TGTGCCAGCAGCCTCAATACTTCACCCCTCCACTTT. It yields the protein CASSLNTSPLHF.

This clonotype was observed a handful of times. The chain carries TRBV10-3 and TRBJ2-2; tentative D call: TRBD2 (6 bases). The CDR3 has 14 amino acids. The V end was cut by 5 bases, the J end by 2 bases, with 9 bases between. From germline, CDR1 is ENHRY and CDR2 SYGVKD. The DNA of the CDR3 is TGTGCCATCAGTCCGGGACTTAACACCGGGGAGCTGTTTTTT. This sequence encodes CAISPGLNTGELFF.

This clonotype was recorded many times. The rearrangement uses TRBV12-3 or TRBV12-4 and TRBJ2-2; D unresolved. This CDR3 spans 12 amino acids. The V gene lost 7 bases and the J gene lost 4 bases, with 7 bases spanning the gap. CDR3 coding DNA: TGTGCCAGCACCGTAGGCACCGGGGAGCTGTTTTTT. Its protein product is CASTVGTGELFF.

The chain uses TRBV15 and TRBJ1-3; no firm D call. The CDR3 is 15 residues long. V lost 0 bases to trimming and J lost 2 bases, with 8 bases between them. CDR1 and CDR2 (germline): LNHNV, YYDKDF (reference sequence). CDR3 nucleotides: TGTGCCACCAGCAGAGATCCCGGACCTGGAAACACCATATATTTT. Translated, it gives CATSRDPGPGNTIYF.